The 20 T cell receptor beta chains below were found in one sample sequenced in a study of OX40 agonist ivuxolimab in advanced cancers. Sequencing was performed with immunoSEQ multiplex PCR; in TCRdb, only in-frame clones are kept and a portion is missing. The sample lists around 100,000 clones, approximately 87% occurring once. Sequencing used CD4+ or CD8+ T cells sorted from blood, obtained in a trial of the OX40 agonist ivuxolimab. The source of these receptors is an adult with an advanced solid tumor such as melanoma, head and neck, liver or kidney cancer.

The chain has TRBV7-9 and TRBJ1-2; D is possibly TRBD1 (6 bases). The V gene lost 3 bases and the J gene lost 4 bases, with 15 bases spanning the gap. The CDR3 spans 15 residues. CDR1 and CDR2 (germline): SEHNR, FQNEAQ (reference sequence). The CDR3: CASSFPGEGSYGYTF. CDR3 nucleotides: TGTGCCAGCAGCTTCCCAGGGGAGGGAAGCTATGGCTACACCTTC.

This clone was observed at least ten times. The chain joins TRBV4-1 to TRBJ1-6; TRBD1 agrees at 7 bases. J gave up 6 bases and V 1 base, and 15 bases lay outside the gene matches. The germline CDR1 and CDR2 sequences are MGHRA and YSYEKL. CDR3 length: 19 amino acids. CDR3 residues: CASSQVSRGQAAVNSPLHF. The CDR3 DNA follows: TGCGCCAGCAGCCAAGTAAGTCGAGGACAGGCCGCGGTTAATTCACCCCTCCACTTT.

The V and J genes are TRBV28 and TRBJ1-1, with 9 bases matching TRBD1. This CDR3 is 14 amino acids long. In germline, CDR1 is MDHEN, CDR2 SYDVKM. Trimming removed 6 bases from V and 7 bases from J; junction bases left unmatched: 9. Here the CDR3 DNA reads TGTGCCAGCAGCCCGGACAGGGGTTATAGTGAAGCTTTCTTT. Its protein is CASSPDRGYSEAFF.

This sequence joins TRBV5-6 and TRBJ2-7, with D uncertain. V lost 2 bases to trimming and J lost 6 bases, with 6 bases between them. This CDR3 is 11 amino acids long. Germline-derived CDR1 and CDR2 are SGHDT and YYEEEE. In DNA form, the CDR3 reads TGTGCCAGCAGCTTAGGTTTCGAGCAGTACTTC. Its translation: CASSLGFEQYF.

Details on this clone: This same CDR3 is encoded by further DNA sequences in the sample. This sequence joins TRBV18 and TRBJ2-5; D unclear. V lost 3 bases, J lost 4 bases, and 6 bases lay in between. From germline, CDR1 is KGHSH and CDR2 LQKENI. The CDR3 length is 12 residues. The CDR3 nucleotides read TGTGCCAGCTCACCTCTGGGAGAGACCCAGTACTTC. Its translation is CASSPLGETQYF. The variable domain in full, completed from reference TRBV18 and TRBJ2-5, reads NAGVMQNPRHLVRRRGQEARLRCSPMKGHSHVYWYRQLPEEGLKFMVYLQKENIIDESGMPKERFSAEFPKEGPSILRIQQVVRGDSAAYFCASSPLGETQYFGPGTRLLVL.

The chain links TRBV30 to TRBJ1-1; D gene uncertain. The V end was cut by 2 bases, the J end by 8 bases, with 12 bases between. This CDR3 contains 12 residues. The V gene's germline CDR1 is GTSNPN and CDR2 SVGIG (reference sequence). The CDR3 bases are TGTGCCTGGAGTTGGGAACATCAGGAAGCTTTCTTT. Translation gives CAWSWEHQEAFF. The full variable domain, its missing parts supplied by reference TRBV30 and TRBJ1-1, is SQTIHQWPATLVQPVGSPLSLECTVEGTSNPNLYWYRQAAGRGLQLLFYSVGIGQISSEVPQNLSASRPQDRQFILSSKKLLLSDSGFYLCAWSWEHQEAFFGQGTRLTVV.

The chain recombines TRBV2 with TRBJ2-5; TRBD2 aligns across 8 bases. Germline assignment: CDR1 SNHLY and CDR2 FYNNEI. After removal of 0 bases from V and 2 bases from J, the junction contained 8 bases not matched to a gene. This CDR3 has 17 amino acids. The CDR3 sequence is CASSEASLSGEQETQYF. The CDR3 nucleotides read TGTGCCAGCAGTGAAGCCTCCCTTAGCGGGGAACAAGAGACCCAGTACTTC.

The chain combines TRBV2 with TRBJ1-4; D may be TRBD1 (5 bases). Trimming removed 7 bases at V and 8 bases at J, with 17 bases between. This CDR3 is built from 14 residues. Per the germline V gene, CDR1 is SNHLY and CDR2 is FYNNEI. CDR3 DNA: TGTGCCAGCAATAGACAGTTCGACGCGGAAAAACTGTTTTTT. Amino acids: CASNRQFDAEKLFF.

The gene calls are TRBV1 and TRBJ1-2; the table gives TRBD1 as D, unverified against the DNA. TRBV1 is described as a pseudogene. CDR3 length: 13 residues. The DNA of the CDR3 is TGCACCAGCATCTTACAGGGGAAAGATGGCTACACCTTC. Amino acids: CTSILQGKDGYTF.

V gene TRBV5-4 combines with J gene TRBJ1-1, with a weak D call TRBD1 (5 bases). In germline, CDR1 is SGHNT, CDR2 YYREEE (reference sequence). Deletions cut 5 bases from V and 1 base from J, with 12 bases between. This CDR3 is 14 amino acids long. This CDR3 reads CASSQKRGNTEAFF. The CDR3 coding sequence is TGTGCCAGCAGTCAAAAGAGGGGGAACACTGAAGCTTTCTTT.

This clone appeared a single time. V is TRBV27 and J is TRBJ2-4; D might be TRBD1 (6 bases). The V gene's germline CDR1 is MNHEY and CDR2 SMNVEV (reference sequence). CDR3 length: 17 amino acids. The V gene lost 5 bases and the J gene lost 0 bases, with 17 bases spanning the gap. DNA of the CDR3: TGTGCCAGCAGTCAACAGACAGGAACTCTAGCCAAAAACATTCAGTACTTC. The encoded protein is CASSQQTGTLAKNIQYF.

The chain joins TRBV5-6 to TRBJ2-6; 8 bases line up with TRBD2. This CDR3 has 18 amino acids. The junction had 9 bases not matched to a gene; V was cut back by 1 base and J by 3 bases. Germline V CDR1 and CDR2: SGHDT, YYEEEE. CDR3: CASSLRPGGLGGANVLTF. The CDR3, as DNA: TGTGCCAGCAGCTTGAGGCCGGGAGGGTTAGGTGGGGCCAACGTCCTGACTTTC.

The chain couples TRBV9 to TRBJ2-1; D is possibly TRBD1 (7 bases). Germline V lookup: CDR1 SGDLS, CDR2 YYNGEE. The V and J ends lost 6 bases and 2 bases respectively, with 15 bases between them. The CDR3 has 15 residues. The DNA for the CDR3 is TGTGCCAGCAACGACGGCGGGACAGCCTACAATGAGCAGTTCTTC. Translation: CASNDGGTAYNEQFF. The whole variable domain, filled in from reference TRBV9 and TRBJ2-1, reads DSGVTQTPKHLITATGQRVTLRCSPRSGDLSVYWYQQSLDQGLQFLIQYYNGEERAKGNILERFSAQQFPDLHSELNLSSLELGDSALYFCASNDGGTAYNEQFFGPGTRLTVL.

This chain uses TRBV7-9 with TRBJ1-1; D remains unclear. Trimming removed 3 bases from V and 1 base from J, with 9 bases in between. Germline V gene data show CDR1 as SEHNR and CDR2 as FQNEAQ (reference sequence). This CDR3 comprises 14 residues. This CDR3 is CASSLNGPNTEAFF. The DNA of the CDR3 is TGTGCCAGCAGCTTGAACGGGCCGAACACTGAAGCTTTCTTT. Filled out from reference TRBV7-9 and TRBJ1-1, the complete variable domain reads DTGVSQNPRHKITKRGQNVTFRCDPISEHNRLYWYRQTLGQGPEFLTYFQNEAQLEKSRLLSDRFSAERPKGSFSTLEIQRTEQGDSAMYLCASSLNGPNTEAFFGQGTRLTVV.

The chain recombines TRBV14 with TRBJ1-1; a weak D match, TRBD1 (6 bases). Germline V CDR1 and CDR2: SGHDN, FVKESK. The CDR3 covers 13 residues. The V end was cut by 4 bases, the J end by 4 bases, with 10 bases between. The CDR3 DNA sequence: TGTGCCAGCAGCCGAGGACAGTTCACTGAAGCTTTCTTT. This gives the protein CASSRGQFTEAFF.

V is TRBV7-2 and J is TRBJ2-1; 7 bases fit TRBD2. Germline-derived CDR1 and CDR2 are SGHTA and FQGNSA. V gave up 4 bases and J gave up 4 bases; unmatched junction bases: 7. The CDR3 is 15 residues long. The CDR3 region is CASSSSGTNYNEQFF. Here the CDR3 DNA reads TGTGCCAGCAGCTCCTCGGGGACTAATTACAATGAGCAGTTCTTC. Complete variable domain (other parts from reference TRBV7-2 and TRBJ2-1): GAGVSQSPSNKVTEKGKDVELRCDPISGHTALYWYRQSLGQGLEFLIYFQGNSAPDKSGLPSDRFSAERTGGSVSTLTIQRTQQEDSAVYLCASSSSGTNYNEQFFGPGTRLTVL.

The CDR3 sequence: CASSRTGGEAFF. The CDR3 DNA reads as TGTGCCAGCAGCCGGACAGGGGGCGAAGCTTTCTTT. The rearrangement uses TRBV4-2 and TRBJ1-1; 11 bases fit TRBD1. Germline V gives CDR1 LGHNA, CDR2 YNFKEQ. J was trimmed by 8 bases and V by 4 bases; bases with no gene match: 0. There are 12 residues in the CDR3.

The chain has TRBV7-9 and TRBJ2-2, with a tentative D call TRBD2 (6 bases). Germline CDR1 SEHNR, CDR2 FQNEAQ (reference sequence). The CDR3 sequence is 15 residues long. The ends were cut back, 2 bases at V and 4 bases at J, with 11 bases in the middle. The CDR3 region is CASSLTAGFTGELFF. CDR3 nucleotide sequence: TGTGCCAGCAGCTTAACCGCGGGATTCACCGGGGAGCTGTTTTTT.

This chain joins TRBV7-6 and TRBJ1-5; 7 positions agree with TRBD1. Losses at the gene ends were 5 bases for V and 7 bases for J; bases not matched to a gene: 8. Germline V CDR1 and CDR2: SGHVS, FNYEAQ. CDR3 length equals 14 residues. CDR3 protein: CASSPQGKRQPQHF. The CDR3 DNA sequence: TGTGCCAGCAGCCCACAGGGGAAGAGGCAGCCCCAGCATTTT. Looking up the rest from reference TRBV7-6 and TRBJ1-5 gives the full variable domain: GAGVSQSPRYKVTKRGQDVALRCDPISGHVSLYWYRQALGQGPEFLTYFNYEAQQDKSGLPNDRFSAERPEGSISTLTIQRTEQRDSAMYRCASSPQGKRQPQHFGDGTRLSIL.

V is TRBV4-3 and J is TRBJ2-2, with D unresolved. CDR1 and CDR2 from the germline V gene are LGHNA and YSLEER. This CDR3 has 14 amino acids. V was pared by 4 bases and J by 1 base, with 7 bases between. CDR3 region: CASSRNLNTGELFF. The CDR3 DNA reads TGCGCCAGCAGCCGAAACTTGAACACCGGGGAGCTGTTTTTT.